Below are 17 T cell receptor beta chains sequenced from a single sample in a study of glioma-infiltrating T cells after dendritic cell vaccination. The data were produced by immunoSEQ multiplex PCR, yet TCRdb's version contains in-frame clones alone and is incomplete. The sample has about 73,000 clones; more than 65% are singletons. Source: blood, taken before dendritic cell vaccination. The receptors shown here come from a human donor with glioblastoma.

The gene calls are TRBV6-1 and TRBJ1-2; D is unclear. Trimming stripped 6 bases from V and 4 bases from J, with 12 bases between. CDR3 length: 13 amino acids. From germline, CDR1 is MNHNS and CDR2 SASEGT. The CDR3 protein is CASREGVGYGYTF. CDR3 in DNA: TGTGCCAGCAGGGAGGGCGTTGGCTATGGCTACACCTTC.

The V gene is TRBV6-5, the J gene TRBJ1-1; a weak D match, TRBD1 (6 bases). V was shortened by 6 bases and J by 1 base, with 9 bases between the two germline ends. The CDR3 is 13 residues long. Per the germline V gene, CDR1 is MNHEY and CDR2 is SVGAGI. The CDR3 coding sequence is TGTGCCAGCAGGCCGGACAGGAACACTGAAGCTTTCTTT. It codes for CASRPDRNTEAFF.

CDR3 DNA sequence: TGTGCCAGCTCCGGGTCGAGCCAAACAGATACGCAGTATTTT. Its translation: CASSGSSQTDTQYF. This rearrangement joins TRBV18 to TRBJ2-3; no clear D gene. V gave up 6 bases and J gave up 3 bases, with 13 bases separating them. Germline values: CDR1 KGHSH, CDR2 LQKENI. This CDR3 is 14 amino acids long. The entire variable domain, with the rest obtained from reference TRBV18 and TRBJ2-3, is as follows: NAGVMQNPRHLVRRRGQEARLRCSPMKGHSHVYWYRQLPEEGLKFMVYLQKENIIDESGMPKERFSAEFPKEGPSILRIQQVVRGDSAAYFCASSGSSQTDTQYFGPGTRLTVL.

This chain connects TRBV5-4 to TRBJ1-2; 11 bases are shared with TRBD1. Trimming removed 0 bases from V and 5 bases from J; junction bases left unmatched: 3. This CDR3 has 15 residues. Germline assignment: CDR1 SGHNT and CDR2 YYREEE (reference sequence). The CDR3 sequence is CASSLGGQGGYGYTF. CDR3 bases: TGTGCCAGCAGCTTGGGGGGACAGGGGGGATATGGCTACACCTTC.

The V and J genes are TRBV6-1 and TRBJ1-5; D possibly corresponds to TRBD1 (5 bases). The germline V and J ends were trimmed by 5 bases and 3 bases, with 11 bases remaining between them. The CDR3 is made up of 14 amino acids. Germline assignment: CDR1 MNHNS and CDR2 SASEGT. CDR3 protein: CASSLGGFNQPQHF. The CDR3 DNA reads TGTGCCAGCAGTTTGGGGGGATTCAATCAGCCCCAGCATTTT.

The CDR3 sequence: CARSLAKFRQDLYEQYV. The CDR3 DNA sequence: TGTGCCAGAAGCTTAGCGAAGTTTAGACAGGACCTCTACGAGCAGTACGTC. The genes are TRBV7-5 and TRBJ2-7; TRBD1 reflects the table's D call only, with no check against the DNA. TRBV7-5 is a known pseudogene. The CDR3 covers 17 residues.

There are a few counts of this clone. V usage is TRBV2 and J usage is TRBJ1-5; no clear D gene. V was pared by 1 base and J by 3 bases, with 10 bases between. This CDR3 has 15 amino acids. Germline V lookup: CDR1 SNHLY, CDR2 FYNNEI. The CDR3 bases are TGTGCCAGCAGTGAAGGACACGGGAACAATCAGCCCCAGCATTTT. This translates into CASSEGHGNNQPQHF.

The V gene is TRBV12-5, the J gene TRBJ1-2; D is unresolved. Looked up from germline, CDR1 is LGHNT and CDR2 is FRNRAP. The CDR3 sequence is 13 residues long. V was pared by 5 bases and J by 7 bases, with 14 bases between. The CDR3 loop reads CASGLAPEGGYTF. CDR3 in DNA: TGTGCTAGTGGTCTGGCGCCGGAGGGTGGCTACACCTTC.

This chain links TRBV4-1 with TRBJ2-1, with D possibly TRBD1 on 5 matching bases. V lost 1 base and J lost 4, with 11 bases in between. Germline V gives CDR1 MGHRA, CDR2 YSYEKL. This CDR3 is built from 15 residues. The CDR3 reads CASSQARANYNEQFF. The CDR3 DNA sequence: TGCGCCAGCAGCCAAGCCAGGGCCAATTACAATGAGCAGTTCTTC.

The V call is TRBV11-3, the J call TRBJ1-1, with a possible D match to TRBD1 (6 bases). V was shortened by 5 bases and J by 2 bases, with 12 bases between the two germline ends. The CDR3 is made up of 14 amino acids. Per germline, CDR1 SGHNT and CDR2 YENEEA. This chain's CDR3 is CASSPDSTNTEAFF. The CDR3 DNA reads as TGTGCCAGCAGCCCGGACAGCACCAACACTGAAGCTTTCTTT.

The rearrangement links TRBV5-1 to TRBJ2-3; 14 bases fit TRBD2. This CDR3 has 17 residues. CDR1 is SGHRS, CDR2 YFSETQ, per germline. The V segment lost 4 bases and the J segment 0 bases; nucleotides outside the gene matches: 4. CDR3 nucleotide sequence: TGCGCCAGCAGCCTTGGACTAGCGGGAGGAAGCACAGATACGCAGTATTTT. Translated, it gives CASSLGLAGGSTDTQYF.

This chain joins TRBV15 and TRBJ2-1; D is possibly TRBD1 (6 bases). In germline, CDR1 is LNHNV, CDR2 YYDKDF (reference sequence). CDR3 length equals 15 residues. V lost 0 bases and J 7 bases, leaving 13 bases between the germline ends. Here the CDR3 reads CATSRESGQGNEQFF. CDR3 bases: TGTGCCACCAGCAGAGAATCGGGACAAGGAAATGAGCAGTTCTTC.

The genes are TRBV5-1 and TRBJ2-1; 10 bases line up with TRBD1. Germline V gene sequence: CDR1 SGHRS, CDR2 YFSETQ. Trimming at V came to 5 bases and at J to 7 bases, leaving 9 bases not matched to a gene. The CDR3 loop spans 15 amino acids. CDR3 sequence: CASSSGQGDRNEQFF. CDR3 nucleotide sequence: TGCGCCAGCAGTTCCGGACAGGGGGATCGGAATGAGCAGTTCTTC. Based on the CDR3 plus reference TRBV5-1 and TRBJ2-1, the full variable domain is KAGVTQTPRYLIKTRGQQVTLSCSPISGHRSVSWYQQTPGQGLQFLFEYFSETQRNKGNFPGRFSGRQFSNSRSEMNVSTLELGDSALYLCASSSGQGDRNEQFFGPGTRLTVL.

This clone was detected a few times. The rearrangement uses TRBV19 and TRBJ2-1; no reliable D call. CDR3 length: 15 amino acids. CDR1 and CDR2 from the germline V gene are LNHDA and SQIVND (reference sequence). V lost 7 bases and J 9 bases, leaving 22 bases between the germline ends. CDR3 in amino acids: CASNGWQSGSGEQFF. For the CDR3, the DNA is TGTGCCAGTAATGGGTGGCAGTCAGGTAGTGGTGAGCAGTTCTTC.

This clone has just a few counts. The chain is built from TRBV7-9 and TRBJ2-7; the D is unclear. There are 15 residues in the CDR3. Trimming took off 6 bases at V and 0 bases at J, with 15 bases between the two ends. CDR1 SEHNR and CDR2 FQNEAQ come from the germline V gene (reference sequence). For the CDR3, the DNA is TGTGCCAGCAGTTTCACGCAATCTAGCTCCTACGAGCAGTACTTC. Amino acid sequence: CASSFTQSSSYEQYF. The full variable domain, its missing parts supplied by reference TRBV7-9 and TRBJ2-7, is DTGVSQNPRHKITKRGQNVTFRCDPISEHNRLYWYRQTLGQGPEFLTYFQNEAQLEKSRLLSDRFSAERPKGSFSTLEIQRTEQGDSAMYLCASSFTQSSSYEQYFGPGTRLTVT.

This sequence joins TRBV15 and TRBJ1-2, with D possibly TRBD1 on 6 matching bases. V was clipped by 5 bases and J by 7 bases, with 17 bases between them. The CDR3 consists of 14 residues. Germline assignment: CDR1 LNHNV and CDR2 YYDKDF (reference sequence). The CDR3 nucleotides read TGTGCCACCAGCGAGGGGTACAGGGTTAGTGGCTACACCTTC. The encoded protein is CATSEGYRVSGYTF.

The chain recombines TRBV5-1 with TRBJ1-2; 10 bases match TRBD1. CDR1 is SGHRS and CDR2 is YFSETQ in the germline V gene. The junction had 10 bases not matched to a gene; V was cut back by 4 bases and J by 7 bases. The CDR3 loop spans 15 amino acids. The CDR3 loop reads CASSPSGTGVAGYTF. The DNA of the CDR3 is TGCGCCAGCAGCCCCTCCGGGACAGGGGTGGCTGGCTACACCTTC.